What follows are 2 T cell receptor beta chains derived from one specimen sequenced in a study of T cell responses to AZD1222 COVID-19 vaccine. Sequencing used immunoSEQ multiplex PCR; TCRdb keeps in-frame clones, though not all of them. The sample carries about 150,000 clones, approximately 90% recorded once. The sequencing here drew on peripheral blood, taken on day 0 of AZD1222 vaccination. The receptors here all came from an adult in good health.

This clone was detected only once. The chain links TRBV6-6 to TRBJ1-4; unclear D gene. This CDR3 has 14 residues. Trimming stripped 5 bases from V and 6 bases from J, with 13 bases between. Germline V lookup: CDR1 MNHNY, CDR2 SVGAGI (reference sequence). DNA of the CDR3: TGTGCCAGCAGTGGGCCCTTGGGCGATGAAAAACTGTTTTTT. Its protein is CASSGPLGDEKLFF.

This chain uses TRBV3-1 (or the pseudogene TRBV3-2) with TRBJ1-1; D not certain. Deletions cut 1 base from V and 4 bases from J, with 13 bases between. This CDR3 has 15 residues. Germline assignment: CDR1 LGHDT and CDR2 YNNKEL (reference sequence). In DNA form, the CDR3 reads TGTGCCAGCAGCCAAGGGACGGCGGCGAGCACTGAAGCTTTCTTT. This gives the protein CASSQGTAASTEAFF.